These 25 T cell receptor beta chains share one sample of origin, sequenced in a study of T cells after somatic rescue of genetic block. Data came from immunoSEQ multiplex PCR; TCRdb stores just in-frame clones and leaves some out. Here the sample spans 100,000 to 120,000 clones, 85% to 95% being singletons. Sample: peripheral blood mononuclear cells (PBMCs). All receptors come from a woman between 18 and 30 years old.

This clone was seen a handful of times. The chain employs TRBV6-1 and TRBJ1-5; weak D call: TRBD1 (6 bases). The CDR3 covers 15 residues. Per germline, CDR1 MNHNS and CDR2 SASEGT. V lost 7 bases, J lost 1 base, and 14 bases lay in between. In DNA, the CDR3 is TGTGCCAGCACGTCATGGCAGGGGAGCAATCAGCCCCAGCATTTT. This sequence encodes CASTSWQGSNQPQHF.

The chain joins TRBV5-1 to TRBJ1-2; TRBD1 agrees at 8 bases. CDR1 and CDR2 (germline): SGHRS, YFSETQ. This CDR3 is built from 16 residues. V lost 3 bases to trimming and J lost 2 bases; unmatched junction nucleotides: 9. The CDR3 nucleotides are TGCGCCAGCAGCTCGGGGCAGGACAGGGCCAACTATGGCTACACCTTC. It codes for CASSSGQDRANYGYTF.

The chain is built from TRBV5-1 and TRBJ2-3; either TRBD1 or TRBD2 may fit D (6 bases each). The ends were cut back, 5 bases at V and 4 bases at J, with 11 bases in the middle. The CDR3 spans 13 residues. CDR1 is SGHRS, CDR2 YFSETQ, per germline. The CDR3 spells CASSYGGADTQYF. CDR3 coding DNA: TGCGCCAGCAGTTACGGGGGCGCAGATACGCAGTATTTT.

V and J are TRBV5-1 and TRBJ2-5; 7 nucleotides agree with TRBD2. From germline, CDR1 is SGHRS and CDR2 YFSETQ. This CDR3 comprises 14 residues. V gave up 5 bases and J gave up 4 bases; unmatched junction bases: 8. CDR3 nucleotides: TGCGCCAGCAGGTCATATAGCGGGCCAGAGACCCAGTACTTC. It codes for CASRSYSGPETQYF.

The V call is TRBV28, the J call TRBJ2-5; D may match TRBD1 or TRBD2 (6 bases each). Per the germline V gene, CDR1 is MDHEN and CDR2 is SYDVKM. This CDR3 spans 13 amino acids. V was shortened by 3 bases and J by 5 bases, with 10 bases between the two germline ends. The CDR3 region is CASSFGGRETQYF. In DNA, the CDR3 is TGTGCCAGCAGTTTTGGGGGGCGCGAGACCCAGTACTTC. The full variable domain, its missing parts supplied by reference TRBV28 and TRBJ2-5, is DVKVTQSSRYLVKRTGEKVFLECVQDMDHENMFWYRQDPGLGLRLIYFSYDVKMKEKGDIPEGYSVSREKKERFSLILESASTNQTSMYLCASSFGGRETQYFGPGTRLLVL.

This clone came up a few times. The chain carries TRBV5-4 and TRBJ2-4, with D possibly being TRBD2 (5 bases). The V end was cut by 0 bases, the J end by 9 bases, with 10 bases between. Looked up from germline, CDR1 is SGHNT and CDR2 is YYREEE (reference sequence). This CDR3 has 13 residues. CDR3 in amino acids: CASSLAGIGIQYF. In nucleotides, the CDR3 is TGTGCCAGCAGCTTGGCGGGGATTGGCATTCAGTACTTC.

This chain connects TRBV2 to TRBJ1-5, with D possibly being TRBD1 (5 bases). The CDR3 consists of 15 residues. Trimming removed 4 bases from V and 3 bases from J, with 13 bases in between. The germline gives CDR1 SNHLY, CDR2 FYNNEI. CDR3 nucleotide sequence: TGTGCCAGCAGTGTGCAGGGAGTTGTCAATCAGCCCCAGCATTTT. Its translation is CASSVQGVVNQPQHF. Drawing the rest from reference TRBV2 and TRBJ1-5, the complete variable domain is EPEVTQTPSHQVTQMGQEVILRCVPISNHLYFYWYRQILGQKVEFLVSFYNNEISEKSEIFDDQFSVERPDGSNFTLKIRSTKLEDSAMYFCASSVQGVVNQPQHFGDGTRLSIL.

The J gene is TRBJ2-7, the V gene TRBV6-6; 9 positions agree with TRBD2. The CDR3 is 15 residues long. Germline V gives CDR1 MNHNY, CDR2 SVGAGI (reference sequence). With 2 bases clipped from V and 5 bases from J, the junction kept 7 bases outside the gene matches. CDR3 sequence reads: CASSYGLAGMDEQYF. CDR3 bases: TGTGCCAGCAGTTACGGGCTAGCGGGGATGGACGAGCAGTACTTC.

The chain employs TRBV30 and TRBJ1-1; TRBD1 is a possible D gene (6 bases). V was clipped by 3 bases and J by 11 bases, with 19 bases between them. This CDR3 is 13 amino acids long. Per the germline V gene, CDR1 is GTSNPN and CDR2 is SVGIG (reference sequence). This chain's CDR3 is CAWRPPGGARAFF. The CDR3 DNA is TGTGCCTGGAGACCCCCCGGGGGCGCGCGGGCTTTCTTT.

This sequence joins TRBV6-1 and TRBJ1-1; D may be TRBD1 (5 bases). V lost 6 bases, J lost 1 base, and 12 bases lay in between. The germline gives CDR1 MNHNS, CDR2 SASEGT. This CDR3 region has 14 residues. The CDR3: CASSPFGGNTEAFF. CDR3 sequence (DNA): TGTGCCAGCAGCCCATTCGGGGGGAACACTGAAGCTTTCTTT.

The sample holds one count of this clone. The CDR3 region has the DNA TGTGCCAGTAGTATTATCACCGGGGAGCCCCAGCATTTT. It translates to CASSIITGEPQHF. The chain links TRBV19 to TRBJ1-5, with D unclear. With 3 bases removed from V and 8 bases from J, the gap between germline ends came to 11 bases. This CDR3 contains 13 residues. Germline assignment: CDR1 LNHDA and CDR2 SQIVND (reference sequence).

The chain is built from TRBV6-6 and TRBJ2-7; 9 positions agree with TRBD2. The V gene's germline CDR1 is MNHNY and CDR2 SVGAGI (reference sequence). There are 12 residues in the CDR3. The junction had 2 bases not matched to a gene; V was cut back by 4 bases and J by 7 bases. The CDR3 nucleotides read TGTGCCAGCAGTTTAGCGGGGGCGGAGCAGTACTTC. Its protein is CASSLAGAEQYF.

The chain recombines TRBV7-9 with TRBJ2-5; 11 nucleotides line up with TRBD1. The germline V gene encodes CDR1 SEHNR and CDR2 FQNEAQ (reference sequence). Trimming took 4 bases from V and 5 from J; bases not matched to a gene: 3. The CDR3 loop spans 14 amino acids. CDR3 in DNA: TGTGCCAGCAGCTGGACAGGGGGCGTGGAGACCCAGTACTTC. Residues: CASSWTGGVETQYF.

The chain combines TRBV9 with TRBJ1-2; 7 nucleotides match TRBD1. The CDR3 length is 11 residues. From germline, CDR1 is SGDLS and CDR2 YYNGEE. With 7 bases clipped from V and 6 bases from J, the junction kept 3 bases outside the gene matches. The CDR3 is CASWTGHGYTF. The CDR3 DNA is TGTGCCAGCTGGACAGGCCATGGCTACACCTTC.

The rearrangement joins TRBV10-3 to TRBJ2-5; perhaps D is TRBD1 or TRBD2 (6 bases each). The CDR3 is 16 residues long. The germline gives CDR1 ENHRY, CDR2 SYGVKD. V was cut by 6 bases and J by 5 bases, with 22 bases left in between. The CDR3 sequence is CAIREGVSSDAETQYF. The CDR3 DNA is TGTGCCATCAGAGAGGGGGTATCTAGCGACGCGGAGACCCAGTACTTC.

This rearrangement joins TRBV13 to TRBJ2-7, with 10 nucleotides matching TRBD2. V was clipped by 5 bases and J by 7 bases; unmatched bases: 14. This CDR3 has 16 residues. Per the germline V gene, CDR1 is PRHDT and CDR2 is FYEKMQ (reference sequence). CDR3 in DNA: TGTGCCAGCAGCCAACCACCAAGCGGGGGGGCGGGAGAGCAGTACTTC. Protein sequence: CASSQPPSGGAGEQYF.

V and J are TRBV5-4 and TRBJ2-2; TRBD1 might be the D (5 bases). Trimming took off 0 bases at V and 0 bases at J, with 12 bases between the two ends. CDR1 is SGHNT and CDR2 is YYREEE in the germline V gene (reference sequence). The CDR3 extends over 17 amino acids. The CDR3 reads CASSLALRGTNTGELFF. CDR3 DNA: TGTGCCAGCAGCTTGGCCCTAAGGGGTACGAACACCGGGGAGCTGTTTTTT. Full variable domain (rest looked up from reference TRBV5-4 and TRBJ2-2): ETGVTQSPTHLIKTRGQQVTLRCSSQSGHNTVSWYQQALGQGPQFIFQYYREEENGRGNFPPRFSGLQFPNYSSELNVNALELDDSALYLCASSLALRGTNTGELFFGEGSRLTVL.

The gene calls are TRBV5-1 and TRBJ2-2; D is possibly TRBD1 or TRBD2 (5 bases each). Trimming stripped 2 bases from V and 3 bases from J, with 8 bases between. This CDR3 is built from 14 residues. The V gene's germline CDR1 is SGHRS and CDR2 YFSETQ. CDR3 coding DNA: TGCGCCAGCAGCTTTAGAGGGGACACCGGGGAGCTGTTTTTT. Translation gives CASSFRGDTGELFF.

The chain carries TRBV9 and TRBJ2-6, with 7 bases aligning to TRBD2. Germline V gene sequence: CDR1 SGDLS, CDR2 YYNGEE. The V segment lost 0 bases and the J segment 2 bases; nucleotides outside the gene matches: 2. CDR3 size: 16 residues. The CDR3 DNA follows: TGTGCCAGCAGCGTAGATGGACTAGCTGGGGCCAACGTCCTGACTTTC. This sequence encodes CASSVDGLAGANVLTF.

This clone was counted a single time. This rearrangement joins TRBV2 to TRBJ2-7; maybe TRBD1 (5 bases). In germline, CDR1 is SNHLY, CDR2 FYNNEI. The CDR3 covers 16 residues. Trimming shortened V by 7 bases and J by 4 bases, and 23 bases separated the two germline ends. The CDR3 reads CASKGDMNRFGYEQYF. Written as DNA, the CDR3 is TGTGCCAGCAAAGGCGATATGAACAGGTTTGGGTACGAGCAGTACTTC. Supplemented by reference TRBV2 and TRBJ2-7, the full variable domain reads EPEVTQTPSHQVTQMGQEVILRCVPISNHLYFYWYRQILGQKVEFLVSFYNNEISEKSEIFDDQFSVERPDGSNFTLKIRSTKLEDSAMYFCASKGDMNRFGYEQYFGPGTRLTVT.

The chain joins TRBV6-1 to TRBJ1-5; D unresolved. Germline V CDR1 and CDR2: MNHNS, SASEGT. The CDR3 runs 13 residues. V dropped 3 bases and J dropped 7 bases, with 10 bases sitting between them. CDR3 sequence reads: CASSELVYQPQHF. The CDR3 bases are TGTGCCAGCAGTGAGTTAGTTTACCAGCCCCAGCATTTT.

This clone was seen just once. The chain couples TRBV7-3 to TRBJ1-2, with 9 bases identical to TRBD1. Germline values: CDR1 SGHTA, CDR2 FQGTGA. V was clipped by 6 bases and J by 7 bases; unmatched bases: 12. This CDR3 has 15 amino acids. The CDR3 region has the DNA TGTGCCAGCAGTTATACAGGGGGCTTCATTTCTGGCTACACCTTC. It codes for CASSYTGGFISGYTF. The whole variable domain, remainder taken from reference TRBV7-3 and TRBJ1-2, is GAGVSQTPSNKVTEKGKYVELRCDPISGHTALYWYRQSLGQGPEFLIYFQGTGAADDSGLPNDRFFAVRPEGSVSTLKIQRTERGDSAVYLCASSYTGGFISGYTFGSGTRLTVV.

This rearrangement joins TRBV7-8 to TRBJ1-3; TRBD1 might be the D (5 bases). Germline assignment: CDR1 SGHVS and CDR2 FQNEAQ. Deletions cut 1 base from V and 6 bases from J, with 13 bases between. The CDR3 covers 15 residues. DNA of the CDR3: TGTGCCAGCAGCTTAGGTTCAGGGACCTTAAACACCATATATTTT. Protein product: CASSLGSGTLNTIYF.

This chain links TRBV9 with TRBJ1-2; possible D gene TRBD1, 5 bases. Germline V CDR1 and CDR2: SGDLS, YYNGEE. The V end lost 0 bases, the J end lost 1 base, and 10 bases lay between the germline ends. The CDR3 is 15 amino acids. CDR3 DNA: TGTGCCAGCAGCGTAGCAACAGGCAGTAACTATGGCTACACCTTC. As protein: CASSVATGSNYGYTF.

The chain is built from TRBV28 and TRBJ2-5; TRBD1 agrees at 7 bases. The CDR3 runs to 14 residues. CDR1 is MDHEN, CDR2 SYDVKM, per germline. The junction had 4 bases not matched to a gene; V was cut back by 4 bases and J by 2 bases. The CDR3 DNA reads as TGTGCCAGCAGTTGGACAGGAAGGCAAGAGACCCAGTACTTC. It encodes CASSWTGRQETQYF. The full variable domain, with the rest looked up from reference TRBV28 and TRBJ2-5, is DVKVTQSSRYLVKRTGEKVFLECVQDMDHENMFWYRQDPGLGLRLIYFSYDVKMKEKGDIPEGYSVSREKKERFSLILESASTNQTSMYLCASSWTGRQETQYFGPGTRLLVL.